These T cell receptor beta chains were read from a single sample in a study of blood T cell repertoires in COVID-19. Here immunoSEQ multiplex PCR was the method, and the copy in TCRdb shows in-frame clones only, minus some. The sample includes over 95,000 clones, 81% of them seen just once. Sequencing was done on a sample of peripheral blood. These receptors were obtained from a man aged 50-60 years with acute or convalescent COVID-19. Both conserved end residues are part of each CDR3. Each record gives: J gene, D gene, V gene, clone size, CDR3 protein, CDR3 DNA. D genes are given only for firm matches. A clone size is listed for some rows: how often the clone was seen (once, few, many), or a class if it is expanded.

j_call: TRBJ1-1; d_call: NA; v_call: TRBV7-3; clone_size: NA; cdr3_aa: CASSLIRETEAFF; cdr3_nt: TGTGCCAGCAGCCTGATTCGGGAAACTGAAGCTTTCTTT
j_call: TRBJ2-1; d_call: TRBD1; v_call: TRBV30; clone_size: NA; cdr3_aa: CAWSVGTGKNEQFF; cdr3_nt: TGTGCCTGGAGCGTCGGGACAGGGAAGAATGAGCAGTTCTTC
j_call: TRBJ1-6; d_call: NA; v_call: TRBV5-4; clone_size: NA; cdr3_aa: CASIPEAPNSPLHF; cdr3_nt: TGTGCCAGCATCCCAGAGGCCCCTAATTCACCCCTCCACTTT
j_call: TRBJ1-1; d_call: NA; v_call: TRBV24-1; clone_size: NA; cdr3_aa: CATSAPGDTEAFF; cdr3_nt: TGTGCCACCAGTGCCCCAGGGGACACTGAAGCTTTCTTT
j_call: TRBJ2-3; d_call: TRBD2; v_call: TRBV10-3; clone_size: NA; cdr3_aa: CAISALFSGGARDTQYF; cdr3_nt: TGTGCCATCAGTGCCCTTTTTAGCGGGGGGGCCAGAGATACGCAGTATTTT
j_call: TRBJ1-1; d_call: NA; v_call: TRBV6-5; clone_size: NA; cdr3_aa: CASSRESNTEAFF; cdr3_nt: TGTGCCAGCAGCCGGGAATCGAACACTGAAGCTTTCTTT
j_call: TRBJ1-4; d_call: TRBD1; v_call: TRBV5-1; clone_size: NA; cdr3_aa: CASSLGGTGSEKLFF; cdr3_nt: TGCGCCAGCAGCTTGGGCGGGACAGGTTCTGAAAAACTGTTTTTT
j_call: TRBJ1-2; d_call: NA; v_call: TRBV2; clone_size: NA; cdr3_aa: CANTIRRSDGYTF; cdr3_nt: TGTGCCAACACAATAAGGCGGTCGGATGGCTACACCTTC
j_call: TRBJ1-4; d_call: TRBD1; v_call: TRBV7-2; clone_size: NA; cdr3_aa: CASRPQGGAFEKLFF; cdr3_nt: TGTGCCAGCAGGCCTCAAGGGGGCGCGTTTGAAAAACTGTTTTTT
j_call: TRBJ2-1; d_call: TRBD2; v_call: TRBV24-1; clone_size: NA; cdr3_aa: CATSDALFSGDPYNEQFF; cdr3_nt: TGTGCCACCAGTGATGCCCTCTTTAGCGGGGACCCCTACAATGAGCAGTTCTTC
j_call: TRBJ2-3; d_call: NA; v_call: TRBV10-3; clone_size: NA; cdr3_aa: CAISLTGRPSTDTQYF; cdr3_nt: TGTGCCATCAGTCTTACAGGCCGTCCTAGCACAGATACGCAGTATTTT
j_call: TRBJ2-6; d_call: TRBD1; v_call: TRBV5-1; clone_size: NA; cdr3_aa: CASGSGQGGLSGANVLTF; cdr3_nt: TGCGCCAGCGGAAGTGGACAGGGGGGGCTCTCTGGGGCCAACGTCCTGACTTTC
j_call: TRBJ1-2; d_call: NA; v_call: TRBV7-8; clone_size: NA; cdr3_aa: CASTPGAGNYGYTF; cdr3_nt: TGTGCCAGCACCCCAGGGGCAGGGAACTATGGCTACACCTTC
j_call: TRBJ1-5; d_call: NA; v_call: TRBV24-1; clone_size: few; cdr3_aa: CATGPGRDYQPQHF; cdr3_nt: TGTGCCACCGGACCCGGCAGGGACTATCAGCCCCAGCATTTT
j_call: TRBJ1-1; d_call: NA; v_call: TRBV2; clone_size: NA; cdr3_aa: CASSGGGRNTEAFF; cdr3_nt: TGTGCCAGCAGTGGGGGGGGGAGGAACACTGAAGCTTTCTTT
j_call: TRBJ1-1; d_call: NA; v_call: TRBV2; clone_size: NA; cdr3_aa: CASEIQLNTEAFF; cdr3_nt: TGTGCCAGCGAAATACAGCTAAACACTGAAGCTTTCTTT
j_call: TRBJ1-1; d_call: TRBD1; v_call: TRBV9; clone_size: once; cdr3_aa: CASSPTGLNTEAFF; cdr3_nt: TGTGCCAGCAGTCCGACAGGGTTGAACACTGAAGCTTTCTTT
j_call: TRBJ2-3; d_call: TRBD1; v_call: TRBV5-4; clone_size: NA; cdr3_aa: CASSLGTGATDTQYF; cdr3_nt: TGTGCCAGCAGCTTGGGGACAGGGGCCACAGATACGCAGTATTTT
j_call: TRBJ2-7; d_call: NA; v_call: TRBV7-9; clone_size: many; cdr3_aa: CASSPVPLEYEQYF; cdr3_nt: TGTGCCAGCAGCCCAGTGCCGTTGGAGTACGAGCAGTACTTC
j_call: TRBJ2-7; d_call: TRBD2; v_call: TRBV5-4; clone_size: NA; cdr3_aa: CASSPNLGTSGGDYEQYF; cdr3_nt: TGTGCCAGCAGCCCGAACCTAGGGACTAGCGGGGGAGACTACGAGCAGTACTTC
j_call: TRBJ1-1; d_call: NA; v_call: TRBV14; clone_size: few; cdr3_aa: CASSLGSTEAFF; cdr3_nt: TGTGCCAGCAGCCTAGGGAGCACTGAAGCTTTCTTT
j_call: TRBJ1-2; d_call: NA; v_call: TRBV21-1; clone_size: NA; cdr3_aa: CASSRRTDRGDGYTF; cdr3_nt: TGTGCCAGCAGCCGAAGAACGGACAGGGGTGATGGCTACACCTTC
j_call: TRBJ1-6; d_call: TRBD1; v_call: TRBV27; clone_size: once; cdr3_aa: CASSLLGTGESPLHF; cdr3_nt: TGTGCCAGCAGTTTATTGGGGACAGGGGAATCACCCCTCCACTTT
j_call: TRBJ1-3; d_call: TRBD1; v_call: TRBV30; clone_size: few; cdr3_aa: CAWRLTQGTGNTIYF; cdr3_nt: TGTGCCTGGAGATTGACACAGGGGACTGGAAACACCATATATTTT